Each of the 27 T cell receptor beta chains below was sequenced from the same sample in a study of blood T cell repertoires in COVID-19. Assay used: immunoSEQ multiplex PCR; TCRdb lists only in-frame clones, some missing. The sample carries around 62,000 clones, 90% to 95% recorded once. Sequencing input: peripheral blood. The receptors here all came from a man aged 65 to 79 with active COVID-19.

The chain uses TRBV5-1 and TRBJ1-4, with 10 positions matching TRBD1. The germline V gene has CDR1 SGHRS and CDR2 YFSETQ. The CDR3 is 14 amino acids. Losses at the gene ends were 4 bases for V and 8 bases for J; bases not matched to a gene: 5. The CDR3 sequence: CASSGGQGGEKLFF. DNA for the CDR3: TGCGCCAGCAGCGGCGGACAGGGGGGAGAAAAACTGTTTTTT. The full variable domain, its missing parts supplied by reference TRBV5-1 and TRBJ1-4, is KAGVTQTPRYLIKTRGQQVTLSCSPISGHRSVSWYQQTPGQGLQFLFEYFSETQRNKGNFPGRFSGRQFSNSRSEMNVSTLELGDSALYLCASSGGQGGEKLFFGSGTQLSVL.

This chain uses TRBV11-3 with TRBJ2-3; the D gene is possibly TRBD2 (5 bases). The V end was cut by 2 bases, the J end by 4 bases, with 10 bases between. The CDR3 has 14 residues. The germline V gene encodes CDR1 SGHNT and CDR2 YENEEA. CDR3 nucleotide sequence: TGTGCCAGCAGCTTATCTGGCGGGCCAGATACGCAGTATTTT. Its protein is CASSLSGGPDTQYF. Based on the CDR3 plus reference TRBV11-3 and TRBJ2-3, the full variable domain is EAGVVQSPRYKIIEKKQPVAFWCNPISGHNTLYWYLQNLGQGPELLIRYENEEAVDDSQLPKDRFSAERLKGVDSTLKIQPAELGDSAVYLCASSLSGGPDTQYFGPGTRLTVL.

This clone was seen just once. V gene TRBV15 combines with J gene TRBJ1-1, with D unresolved. The CDR3 totals 13 residues. The V end lost 8 bases, the J end lost 3 bases, and 13 bases lay between the germline ends. Germline assignment: CDR1 LNHNV and CDR2 YYDKDF (reference sequence). CDR3 in DNA: TGTGCCACCTCCGGGATCCGGGACACTGAAGCTTTCTTT. Translated: CATSGIRDTEAFF.

The rearrangement joins TRBV10-2 to TRBJ1-5; D uncertain. V was trimmed by 4 bases and J by 5 bases, leaving 6 bases between them. The CDR3 loop spans 12 amino acids. From germline, CDR1 is WSHSY and CDR2 SAAADI. The CDR3 is CASSVGYQPQHF. The DNA of the CDR3 is TGCGCCAGCAGTGTGGGCTATCAGCCCCAGCATTTT.

The V call is TRBV19, the J call TRBJ1-1; 9 bases match TRBD1. V dropped 5 bases and J dropped 10; count of bases not matched to a gene: 14. CDR3 length: 15 residues. Per the germline V gene, CDR1 is LNHDA and CDR2 is SQIVND (reference sequence). The CDR3 spells CASSGRGTGKLVAFF. The CDR3 DNA is TGTGCCAGTAGTGGACGTGGGACAGGGAAACTTGTAGCTTTCTTT.

Here the CDR3 DNA reads TGTGCCAGTAGTATAACTGGACTAGCGGGGGCCTACCCGGAGACCCAGTACTTC. It specifies CASSITGLAGAYPETQYF. The chain carries TRBV19 and TRBJ2-5, with 13 bases matching TRBD2. Germline assignment: CDR1 LNHDA and CDR2 SQIVND (reference sequence). V lost 2 bases to trimming and J lost 5 bases; unmatched junction nucleotides: 11. The CDR3 consists of 18 residues.

V and J are TRBV5-4 and TRBJ2-5; TRBD2 is a possible D gene (5 bases). Per germline, CDR1 SGHNT and CDR2 YYREEE (reference sequence). V gave up 3 bases and J gave up 2 bases, with 20 bases separating them. This CDR3 is built from 17 residues. Here the CDR3 DNA reads TGTGCCAGCAGCTACCGGGCCGGGGTCTGGGGTCAAGAGACCCAGTACTTC. Translating gives CASSYRAGVWGQETQYF.

The V call is TRBV7-9, the J call TRBJ1-2; maybe TRBD1 (5 bases). Germline lookup yields CDR1 SEHNR and CDR2 FQNEAQ (reference sequence). V shed 3 bases and J shed 7 bases, with 12 bases lying between them. The CDR3 spans 13 residues. CDR3 nucleotide sequence: TGTGCCAGCAGCTTCGGCAGCAGGGTTGGCTACACCTTC. Amino acids: CASSFGSRVGYTF.

The J gene is TRBJ1-6, the V gene TRBV7-2; TRBD1 aligns across 8 bases. J gave up 12 bases and V 1 base, and 8 bases lay outside the gene matches. This CDR3 is built from 15 residues. The V gene's germline CDR1 is SGHTA and CDR2 FQGNSA. CDR3 sequence: CASSLGGGQVEPLHF. CDR3 nucleotides: TGTGCCAGCAGCTTAGGGGGGGGACAGGTCGAACCCCTCCACTTT.

The rearrangement uses TRBV6-2 or TRBV6-3 and TRBJ1-2; 9 bases match TRBD1. CDR3 length: 16 amino acids. The ends lost 4 bases at V and 6 bases at J; junction bases unmatched: 12. Germline V gene data show CDR1 as MNHEY and CDR2 as SVGEGT. CDR3 DNA: TGTGCCAGCAGTTGGGACAGGGCCGGGGTAATGGATGGCTACACCTTC. Encoded protein: CASSWDRAGVMDGYTF.

The V call is TRBV5-6, the J call TRBJ1-2, with a weak D call TRBD1 (6 bases). Per the germline V gene, CDR1 is SGHDT and CDR2 is YYEEEE. V lost 4 bases, J lost 4 bases, and 14 bases lay in between. The CDR3 sequence is 14 residues long. The DNA for the CDR3 is TGTGCCAGCAGCCCTGGGGGCCAGGTCTATGGCTACACCTTC. This translates into CASSPGGQVYGYTF. The full variable domain, with the rest looked up from reference TRBV5-6 and TRBJ1-2, is DAGVTQSPTHLIKTRGQQVTLRCSPKSGHDTVSWYQQALGQGPQFIFQYYEEEERQRGNFPDRFSGHQFPNYSSELNVNALLLGDSALYLCASSPGGQVYGYTFGSGTRLTVV.

The CDR3 nucleotides read TGTGCCAGCAGTCAAACAGGGGGCGCGGATGAAAAACTGTTTTTT. It specifies CASSQTGGADEKLFF. V usage is TRBV2 and J usage is TRBJ1-4; TRBD1 agrees at 9 bases. Germline V lookup: CDR1 SNHLY, CDR2 FYNNEI. Unmatched junction bases numbered 7, after V lost 5 bases and J lost 6 bases. This CDR3 is built from 15 residues.

This chain connects TRBV13 to TRBJ1-6; 9 bases align to TRBD1. Per germline, CDR1 PRHDT and CDR2 FYEKMQ (reference sequence). With 4 bases clipped from V and 7 bases from J, the junction kept 5 bases outside the gene matches. This CDR3 is built from 15 residues. The CDR3 coding sequence is TGTGCCAGCAGCTATACAGGGGGCAGAAATTCACCCCTCCACTTT. This gives the protein CASSYTGGRNSPLHF.

The chain uses TRBV27 and TRBJ2-1, with D possibly matching TRBD2 (6 bases). CDR1 is MNHEY and CDR2 is SMNVEV in the germline V gene (reference sequence). Trimming removed 8 bases from V and 3 bases from J, with 8 bases in between. This CDR3 region has 12 residues. The CDR3 loop is CASWDFYNEQFF. CDR3 DNA: TGTGCCAGCTGGGACTTCTACAATGAGCAGTTCTTC.

The chain uses TRBV9 and TRBJ1-1; D is unclear. Trimming took off 0 bases at V and 1 base at J, with 10 bases between the two ends. The CDR3 is 15 amino acids. CDR1 SGDLS and CDR2 YYNGEE come from the germline V gene. CDR3 residues: CASSVVGQTNTEAFF. The CDR3 DNA reads as TGTGCCAGCAGCGTAGTTGGGCAGACGAACACTGAAGCTTTCTTT.

The chain uses TRBV5-1 and TRBJ1-4; 9 nucleotides line up with TRBD1. The CDR3 is made up of 14 amino acids. After removal of 3 bases from V and 7 bases from J, the junction contained 4 bases not matched to a gene. Germline CDR1 and CDR2: SGHRS and YFSETQ. The CDR3 sequence: CASSSGQGGEKLFF. The CDR3 DNA reads TGCGCCAGCAGCTCGGGACAGGGTGGTGAAAAACTGTTTTTT. The complete variable domain, with remaining parts taken from reference TRBV5-1 and TRBJ1-4, reads KAGVTQTPRYLIKTRGQQVTLSCSPISGHRSVSWYQQTPGQGLQFLFEYFSETQRNKGNFPGRFSGRQFSNSRSEMNVSTLELGDSALYLCASSSGQGGEKLFFGSGTQLSVL.

The chain combines TRBV11-3 with TRBJ2-3; weak D call: TRBD2 (5 bases). Between the trimmed V and J ends, which lost 2 bases and 1 base, there was a span of 13 bases. The CDR3 is made up of 16 amino acids. Germline V gene data show CDR1 as SGHNT and CDR2 as YENEEA. CDR3 amino acids: CASSLLWMEGTDTQYF. The DNA of the CDR3 is TGTGCCAGCAGCTTACTTTGGATGGAGGGCACAGATACGCAGTATTTT.

V is TRBV19 and J is TRBJ1-2, with D possibly being TRBD1 (6 bases). The length of the CDR3 is 15 residues. V lost 3 bases, J lost 4 bases, and 15 bases lay in between. Germline CDR1 reads LNHDA; CDR2 reads SQIVND (reference sequence). The CDR3 reads CASSIDRWETYGYTF. For the CDR3, the DNA is TGTGCCAGTAGTATTGACAGGTGGGAGACCTATGGCTACACCTTC.

The chain joins TRBV28 to TRBJ2-7, with D possibly matching TRBD1 (5 bases). Trimming took off 4 bases at V and 7 bases at J, with 17 bases between the two ends. From germline, CDR1 is MDHEN and CDR2 SYDVKM. The CDR3 totals 14 residues. Written as DNA, the CDR3 is TGTGCCAGCAGTTACCGTGGGGTACAGGTGGAGCAGTACGTC. It yields the protein CASSYRGVQVEQYV.

The J gene is TRBJ2-2, the V gene TRBV5-4, with D perhaps matching TRBD1 (5 bases). The CDR3 contains 15 residues. The germline V gene has CDR1 SGHNT and CDR2 YYREEE (reference sequence). V was cut by 1 base and J by 3 bases, with 10 bases left in between. For the CDR3, the DNA is TGTGCCAGCAGCTTGCGGCAGACAGACACCGGGGAGCTGTTTTTT. It codes for CASSLRQTDTGELFF.

This sequence joins TRBV7-9 and TRBJ2-7; 8 bases map to TRBD1. This CDR3 has 13 amino acids. Germline CDR1 is SEHNR and CDR2 is FQNEAQ (reference sequence). J was trimmed by 6 bases and V by 3 bases; bases with no gene match: 4. CDR3 coding DNA: TGTGCCAGCAGCTTTGGACAGGGTGGCGAGCAGTACTTC. Its translation is CASSFGQGGEQYF.

The gene calls are TRBV9 and TRBJ1-6; possibly TRBD1 for D (5 bases). Germline V gene lookup returns CDR1 SGDLS and CDR2 YYNGEE. V was trimmed by 5 bases and J by 3 bases, leaving 12 bases between them. CDR3 length equals 15 residues. CDR3 sequence: CASSSGMGYNSPLHF. CDR3 DNA: TGTGCCAGCAGTTCAGGGATGGGCTATAATTCACCCCTCCACTTT.

The chain employs TRBV7-2 and TRBJ1-3; 8 bases line up with TRBD1. Trimming at V came to 8 bases and at J to 1 base, leaving 7 bases not matched to a gene. This CDR3 region has 15 residues. CDR1 SGHTA and CDR2 FQGNSA come from the germline V gene. The CDR3 spells CASGLDRGSGNTIYF. DNA of the CDR3: TGTGCCAGCGGCCTTGACAGGGGATCTGGAAACACCATATATTTT.

The V gene is TRBV12-3 or TRBV12-4, the J gene TRBJ1-1, with TRBD1 matching 7 bases. V lost 6 bases to trimming and J lost 11 bases; unmatched junction nucleotides: 12. This CDR3 is 13 amino acids long. The DNA of the CDR3 is TGTGCCAGCAGCCAACAGGGGACCTTATCGGCTTTCTTT. Its protein is CASSQQGTLSAFF.

J is TRBJ2-1 and V is TRBV12-5; TRBD1 matches at 7 bases. There are 14 residues in the CDR3. Germline loops: CDR1 LGHNT, CDR2 FRNRAP. V shed 1 base, J shed 8 bases, and the junction held 5 bases outside the gene matches. This CDR3 is CASGLGQGVDEQFF. The CDR3 DNA follows: TGTGCTAGTGGTTTGGGACAGGGTGTGGATGAGCAGTTCTTC. Based on the CDR3 plus reference TRBV12-5 and TRBJ2-1, the full variable domain is DARVTQTPRHKVTEMGQEVTMRCQPILGHNTVFWYRQTMMQGLELLAYFRNRAPLDDSGMPKDRFSAEMPDATLATLKIQPSEPRDSAVYFCASGLGQGVDEQFFGPGTRLTVL.

The chain couples TRBV27 to TRBJ2-3; TRBD2 agrees at 14 bases. The CDR3 is made up of 16 amino acids. After removal of 5 bases from V and 4 bases from J, the junction contained 5 bases not matched to a gene. Germline V lookup: CDR1 MNHEY, CDR2 SMNVEV (reference sequence). The CDR3 loop reads CASSHRTSGGPDTQYF. The CDR3 DNA sequence: TGTGCCAGCAGTCACAGGACTAGCGGGGGGCCAGATACGCAGTATTTT.

The rearrangement uses TRBV5-8 and TRBJ1-5; 8 bases line up with TRBD1. This CDR3 contains 13 residues. Per germline, CDR1 SGHTS and CDR2 YDEGEE. V trimming: 4 bases; J trimming: 7 bases; junction bases outside the gene matches: 4. The DNA of the CDR3 is TGTGCCAGCAGCAGGGACAGGCGCCAGCCCCAGCATTTT. This sequence encodes CASSRDRRQPQHF.